This note documents a single T cell receptor beta chain sequence. The repertoire was sequenced with immunoSEQ multiplex PCR; TCRdb's copy has only in-frame clones and lacks some. This table has roughly 2,000,000 clones, over 85% appearing once. The data derive from a study of shared clonotypes between healthy human individuals. About the research overall: The study drew on two women and a few men aged 18 to 49 as donors.

The germline V and J ends were trimmed by 5 bases and 1 base, with 14 bases remaining between them. The CDR3 covers 15 residues. Germline lookup yields CDR1 MGHRA and CDR2 YSYEKL. CD45RO negativity and positive selection for CCR7 defined naive CD8 cells, a population that excluded terminally differentiated effector memory CD45RA+ cells. Caucasian adults residing in Nashville, Tennessee made up all the donors. This sequence originates from a man between 18 and 29 years old in good health. The specimen was naive CD8+ T cells sorted from blood. J is TRBJ1-1 and V is TRBV4-1, with a weak D call TRBD1 (5 bases). In DNA, the CDR3 is TGCGCCAGCAGCACCGAGCCCGGGGCGAACACTGAAGCTTTCTTT. Translating gives CASSTEPGANTEAFF.